This is a list of T cell receptor beta chains from one sample in a study of response to subunit inactivated influenza vaccine. TCRdb passed the RT-PCR reads through MiXCR, listing each CDR3 protein once. The sample lists approximately 490,000 distinct CDR3 sequences, approximately 7.8% occurring once. The input for sequencing was PBMCs from blood, taken approximately 25 months after vaccination. The receptors stem from a man aged 45-69 years who received an inactivated influenza vaccine. Each CDR3 is given with its conserved first and last residue. A D gene is named only where the DNA matches it firmly. Clone size is shown for a subset of rows, as once, few, many or a class of expanded clone.

V,D,size,J,CDR3,DNA
TRBV6-1,-,-,TRBJ2-7,CASRPRGGWVDEQYF,TGTGCCTCCCGCCCGAGGGGGGGTTGGGTCGACGAGCAGTACTTC
TRBV5-6,-,-,TRBJ1-2,CASSLSITGANYGYTF,TGTGCCAGCAGCTTGAGTATCACAGGAGCTAACTATGGCTACACCTTC
TRBV5-1,-,-,TRBJ2-5,CASSLGALPGQETQYF,TGCGCCAGCAGCTTGGGCGCCCTCCCGGGGCAAGAGACCCAGTACTTC
TRBV7-9,TRBD1,-,TRBJ1-6,CASSTGQGGNSPLHF,TGTGCCAGCAGCACCGGACAGGGAGGGAATTCACCCCTCCACTTT
TRBV10-3,-,-,TRBJ2-6,CAIRDSGANVLTF,TGTGCCATCCGGGATTCTGGGGCCAACGTCCTGACTTTC
TRBV7-9,-,many,TRBJ2-3,CASSLGGGRSTDTQYF,TGTGCCAGCAGCTTAGGGGGGGGGCGATCAACAGATACGCAGTATTTT
TRBV20-1,TRBD1,-,TRBJ2-6,CSANYRGSGANVLTF,TGCAGTGCTAATTACAGGGGGTCTGGGGCCAACGTCCTGACTTTC
TRBV6-1,-,-,TRBJ2-5,CASGFRGLQETQYF,TGTGCCAGCGGGTTTCGGGGGTTGCAAGAGACCCAGTACTTC
TRBV6-1,TRBD2,-,TRBJ2-1,CASSEQVAGVGLRSYNEQFF,TGTGCCAGCAGTGAACAGGTAGCGGGAGTTGGTCTCCGCTCCTACAATGAGCAGTTCTTC
TRBV5-1,-,-,TRBJ2-2,CASSLTGMGSGELFF,TGCGCCAGCAGCTTGACCGGAATGGGGTCCGGGGAGCTGTTTTTT
TRBV6-1,-,many,TRBJ2-3,CASSSGGRPTDTQYF,TGTGCCAGCTCTAGTGGGGGCCGACCCACAGATACGCAGTATTTT
TRBV20-1,TRBD2,few,TRBJ2-7,CSARTGLAGDSSYGEQYF,TGCAGTGCTAGAACGGGACTAGCGGGAGATAGTAGCTACGGGGAGCAGTACTTC
TRBV5-1,-,few,TRBJ2-3,CASSLDGQSTDTQYF,TGCGCCAGCAGCTTGGACGGGCAGAGCACAGATACGCAGTATTTT
TRBV4-3,TRBD2,-,TRBJ2-7,CASSQTSAEGEQYF,TGCGCCAGCAGCCAAACTAGCGCCGAGGGCGAGCAGTACTTC
TRBV5-6,TRBD2,few,TRBJ2-3,CASSPRRLAGVTSTDTQYF,TGTGCCAGCAGCCCGCGGCGGCTAGCGGGGGTTACTTCCACAGATACGCAGTATTTT
TRBV29-1,TRBD1,many,TRBJ1-1,CSVAGTGSGTEAFF,TGCAGCGTCGCCGGGACAGGGTCTGGCACTGAAGCTTTCTTT
TRBV12-3/TRBV12-4,-,many,TRBJ1-4,CASSLTAGNEKLFF,TGTGCCAGCAGTTTGACAGCCGGTAATGAAAAACTGTTTTTT
TRBV7-2,-,-,TRBJ1-5,CASSWGSRNQPQHF,TGTGCCAGCAGTTGGGGCAGCCGCAATCAGCCCCAGCATTTT
TRBV20-1,-,-,TRBJ1-5,CSARGEAGRVQPQHF,TGCAGTGCTAGAGGGGAGGCAGGGCGAGTTCAGCCCCAGCATTTT
TRBV28,TRBD1,few,TRBJ2-3,CASSLGGQGADTQYF,TGTGCCAGTAGTCTCGGGGGACAGGGTGCAGATACGCAGTATTTT
TRBV28,-,many,TRBJ2-1,CASSLDPLDEQFF,TGTGCCAGCAGTTTAGATCCTTTAGATGAGCAGTTCTTC
TRBV5-5,TRBD1,many,TRBJ2-5,CASSLEGQGGETQYF,TGTGCCAGCAGCTTGGAGGGACAGGGGGGAGAGACCCAGTACTTC
TRBV7-6,-,few,TRBJ2-3,CASSLPGAGPDTQYF,TGTGCCAGCAGCTTGCCAGGGGCCGGACCAGATACGCAGTATTTT
TRBV18,-,many,TRBJ2-5,CASSNRKRQSGETQYF,TGTGCCAGCTCAAACCGGAAGCGGCAATCGGGGGAGACCCAGTACTTC
TRBV24-1,-,few,TRBJ2-1,CATRGVVNEQFF,TGTGCCACCCGGGGAGTGGTCAATGAGCAGTTCTTC
TRBV12-3/TRBV12-4,-,few,TRBJ1-5,CASTTGDQPQHF,TGTGCCAGCACGACAGGAGATCAGCCCCAGCATTTT
TRBV3-1,-,-,TRBJ1-1,CASSQDVRDTEAFF,TGTGCCAGCAGCCAAGATGTCAGGGACACTGAAGCTTTCTTT
TRBV9,TRBD2,few,TRBJ2-5,CASSPALTGGRETQYF,TGTGCCAGCAGCCCCGCCCTCACGGGAGGAAGGGAGACCCAGTACTTC
TRBV4-2,-,-,TRBJ2-2,CASSQEAGAAGELFF,TGTGCCAGCAGCCAAGAGGCAGGGGCCGCCGGGGAGCTGTTTTTT
TRBV12-3/TRBV12-4,-,few,TRBJ2-7,CASSHRDGISYEQYF,TGTGCCAGCAGCCACCGGGACGGCATCTCCTACGAGCAGTACTTC
TRBV6-2/TRBV6-3,-,-,TRBJ1-1,CASMLRGSLGTEAFF,TGTGCCAGCATGCTCAGGGGTTCCCTGGGGACTGAAGCTTTCTTT
TRBV30,-,-,TRBJ1-2,CACGAVKHHGYTF,TGTGCCTGTGGGGCAGTCAAACACCATGGCTACACCTTC